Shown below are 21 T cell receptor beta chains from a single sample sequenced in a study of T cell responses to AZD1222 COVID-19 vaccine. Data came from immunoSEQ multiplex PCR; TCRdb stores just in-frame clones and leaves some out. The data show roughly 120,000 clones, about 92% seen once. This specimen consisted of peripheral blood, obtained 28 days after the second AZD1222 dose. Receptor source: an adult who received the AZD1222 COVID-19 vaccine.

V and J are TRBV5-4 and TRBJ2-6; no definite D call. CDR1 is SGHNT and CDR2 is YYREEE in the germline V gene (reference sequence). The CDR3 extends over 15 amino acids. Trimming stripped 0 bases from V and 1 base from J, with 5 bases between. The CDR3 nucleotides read TGTGCCAGCAGCTTGGAGGGATCTGGGGCCAACGTCCTGACTTTC. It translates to CASSLEGSGANVLTF.

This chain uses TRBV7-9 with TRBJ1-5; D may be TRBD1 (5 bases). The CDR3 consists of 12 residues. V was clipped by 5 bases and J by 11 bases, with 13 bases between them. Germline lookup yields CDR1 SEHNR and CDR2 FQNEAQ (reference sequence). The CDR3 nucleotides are TGTGCCAGCAGCCTCAAAGGGGAGTCCCAGCATTTT. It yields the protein CASSLKGESQHF. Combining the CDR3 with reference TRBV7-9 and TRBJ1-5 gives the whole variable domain DTGVSQNPRHKITKRGQNVTFRCDPISEHNRLYWYRQTLGQGPEFLTYFQNEAQLEKSRLLSDRFSAERPKGSFSTLEIQRTEQGDSAMYLCASSLKGESQHFGDGTRLSIL.

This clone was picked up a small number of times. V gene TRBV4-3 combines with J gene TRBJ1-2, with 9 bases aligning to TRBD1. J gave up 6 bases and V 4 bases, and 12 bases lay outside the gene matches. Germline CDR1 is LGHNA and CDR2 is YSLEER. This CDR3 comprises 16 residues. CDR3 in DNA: TGCGCCAGCAGCCCTAGAACCGGGACAGGGTATCATGGCTACACCTTC. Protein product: CASSPRTGTGYHGYTF.

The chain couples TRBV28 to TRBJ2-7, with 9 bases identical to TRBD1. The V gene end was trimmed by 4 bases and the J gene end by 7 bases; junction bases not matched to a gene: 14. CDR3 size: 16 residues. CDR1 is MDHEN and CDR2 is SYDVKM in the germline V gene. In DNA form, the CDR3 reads TGTGCCAGCAGTTCAGGTGGCGAACAGGGGGCGGGTGAGCAGTACTTC. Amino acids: CASSSGGEQGAGEQYF.

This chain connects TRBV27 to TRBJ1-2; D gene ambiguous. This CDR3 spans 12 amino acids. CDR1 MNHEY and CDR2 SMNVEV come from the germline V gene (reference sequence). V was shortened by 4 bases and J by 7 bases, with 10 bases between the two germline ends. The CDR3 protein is CASSSRRGGYTF. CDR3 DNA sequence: TGTGCCAGCAGTTCCCGACGGGGTGGCTACACCTTC.

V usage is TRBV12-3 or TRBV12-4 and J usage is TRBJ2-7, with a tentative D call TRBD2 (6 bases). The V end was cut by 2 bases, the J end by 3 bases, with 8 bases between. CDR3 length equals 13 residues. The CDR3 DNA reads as TGTGCCAGCAGTTTAATGGGACTCTACGAGCAGTACTTC. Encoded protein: CASSLMGLYEQYF.

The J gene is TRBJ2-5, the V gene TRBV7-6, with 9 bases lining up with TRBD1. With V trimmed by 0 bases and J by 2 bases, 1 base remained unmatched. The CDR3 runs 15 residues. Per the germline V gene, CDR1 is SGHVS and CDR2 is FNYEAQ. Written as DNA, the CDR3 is TGTGCCAGCAGCTTAGCCGGGACAGGGCAAGAGACCCAGTACTTC. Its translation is CASSLAGTGQETQYF.

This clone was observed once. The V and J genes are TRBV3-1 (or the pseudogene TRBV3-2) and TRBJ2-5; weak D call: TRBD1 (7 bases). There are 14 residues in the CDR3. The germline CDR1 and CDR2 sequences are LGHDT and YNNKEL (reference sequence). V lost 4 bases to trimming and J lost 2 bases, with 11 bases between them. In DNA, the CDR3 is TGTGCCAGCAGCCCACAGGGGAGGCAAGAGACCCAGTACTTC. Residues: CASSPQGRQETQYF.

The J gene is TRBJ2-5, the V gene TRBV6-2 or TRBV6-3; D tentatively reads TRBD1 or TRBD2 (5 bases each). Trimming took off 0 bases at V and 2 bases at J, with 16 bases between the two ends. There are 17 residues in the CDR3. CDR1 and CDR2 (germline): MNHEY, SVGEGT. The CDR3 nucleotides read TGTGCCAGCAGTTACTCGATCTCATGGGGGAGTCAAGAGACCCAGTACTTC. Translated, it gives CASSYSISWGSQETQYF.

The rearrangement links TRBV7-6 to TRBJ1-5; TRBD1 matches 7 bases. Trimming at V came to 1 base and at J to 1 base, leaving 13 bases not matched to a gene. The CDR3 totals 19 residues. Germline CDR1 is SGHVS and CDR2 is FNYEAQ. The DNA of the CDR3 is TGTGCCAGCAGCTTAGGTGCGTCGGCAGGGGGTTTGAGCAATCAGCCCCAGCATTTT. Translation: CASSLGASAGGLSNQPQHF.

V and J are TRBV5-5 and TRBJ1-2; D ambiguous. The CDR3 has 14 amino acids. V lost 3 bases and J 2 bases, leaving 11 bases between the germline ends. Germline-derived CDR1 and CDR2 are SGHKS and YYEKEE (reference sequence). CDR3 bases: TGTGCCAGCAGCTCCGCACAGAAGAACTATGGCTACACCTTC. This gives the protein CASSSAQKNYGYTF.

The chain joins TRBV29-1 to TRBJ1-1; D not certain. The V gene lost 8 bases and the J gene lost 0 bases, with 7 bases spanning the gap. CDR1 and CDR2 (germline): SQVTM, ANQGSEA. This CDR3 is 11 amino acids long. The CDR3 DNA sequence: TGCAGCTCGCGTATGAACACTGAAGCTTTCTTT. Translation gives CSSRMNTEAFF.

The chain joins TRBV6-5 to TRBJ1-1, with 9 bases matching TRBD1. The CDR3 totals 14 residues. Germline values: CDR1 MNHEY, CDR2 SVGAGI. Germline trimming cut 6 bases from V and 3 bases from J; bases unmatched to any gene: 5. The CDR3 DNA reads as TGTGCCAGCAGCCGCACAGGGGGCCACACTGAAGCTTTCTTT. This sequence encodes CASSRTGGHTEAFF.

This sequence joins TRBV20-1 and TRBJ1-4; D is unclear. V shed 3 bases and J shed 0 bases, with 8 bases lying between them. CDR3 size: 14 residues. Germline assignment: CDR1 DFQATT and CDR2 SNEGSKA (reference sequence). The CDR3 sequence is CSASLDATNEKLFF. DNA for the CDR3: TGCAGTGCTAGTTTAGATGCAACTAATGAAAAACTGTTTTTT.

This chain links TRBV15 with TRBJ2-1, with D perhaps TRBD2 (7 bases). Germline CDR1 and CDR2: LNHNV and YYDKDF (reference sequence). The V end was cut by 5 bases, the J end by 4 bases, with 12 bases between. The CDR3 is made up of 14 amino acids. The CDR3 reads CATSGLGGYNEQFF. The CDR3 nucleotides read TGTGCCACCAGCGGACTAGGGGGATACAATGAGCAGTTCTTC.

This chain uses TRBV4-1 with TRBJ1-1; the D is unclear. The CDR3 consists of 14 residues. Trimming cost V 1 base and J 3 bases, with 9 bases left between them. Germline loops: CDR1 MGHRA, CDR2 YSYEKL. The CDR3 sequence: CASSQGEGYTEAFF. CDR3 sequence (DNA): TGCGCCAGCAGCCAAGGGGAAGGGTACACTGAAGCTTTCTTT.

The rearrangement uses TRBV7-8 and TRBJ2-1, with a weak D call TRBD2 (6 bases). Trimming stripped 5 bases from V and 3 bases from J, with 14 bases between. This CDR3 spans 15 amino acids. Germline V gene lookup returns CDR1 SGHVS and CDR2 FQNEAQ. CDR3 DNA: TGTGCCAGCAGCCCGGGGGTTAGCCTCTACAATGAGCAGTTCTTC. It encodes CASSPGVSLYNEQFF.

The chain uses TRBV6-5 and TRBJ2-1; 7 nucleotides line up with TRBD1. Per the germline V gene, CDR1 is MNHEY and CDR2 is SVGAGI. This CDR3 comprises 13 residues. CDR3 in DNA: TGTGTAGTAGGGACAGCCTCCTACAATGAGCAGTTCTTC. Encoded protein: CVVGTASYNEQFF.

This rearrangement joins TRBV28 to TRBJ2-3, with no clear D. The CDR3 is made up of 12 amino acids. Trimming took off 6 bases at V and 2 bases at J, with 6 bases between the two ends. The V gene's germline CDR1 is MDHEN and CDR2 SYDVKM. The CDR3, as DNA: TGTGCCAGCAGGTCCAACACAGATACGCAGTATTTT. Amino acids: CASRSNTDTQYF.

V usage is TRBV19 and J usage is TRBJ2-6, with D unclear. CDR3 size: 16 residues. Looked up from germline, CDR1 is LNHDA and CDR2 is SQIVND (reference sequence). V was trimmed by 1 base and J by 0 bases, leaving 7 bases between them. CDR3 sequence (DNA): TGTGCCAGTAGTATAGGAAGGACCTCTGGGGCCAACGTCCTGACTTTC. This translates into CASSIGRTSGANVLTF.

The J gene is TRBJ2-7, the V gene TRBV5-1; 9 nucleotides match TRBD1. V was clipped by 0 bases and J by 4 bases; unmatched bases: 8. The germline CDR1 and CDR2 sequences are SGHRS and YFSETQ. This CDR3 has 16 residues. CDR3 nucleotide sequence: TGCGCCAGCAGCTTGGGTCTTAGGACAGGGGAATACGAGCAGTACTTC. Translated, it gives CASSLGLRTGEYEQYF.